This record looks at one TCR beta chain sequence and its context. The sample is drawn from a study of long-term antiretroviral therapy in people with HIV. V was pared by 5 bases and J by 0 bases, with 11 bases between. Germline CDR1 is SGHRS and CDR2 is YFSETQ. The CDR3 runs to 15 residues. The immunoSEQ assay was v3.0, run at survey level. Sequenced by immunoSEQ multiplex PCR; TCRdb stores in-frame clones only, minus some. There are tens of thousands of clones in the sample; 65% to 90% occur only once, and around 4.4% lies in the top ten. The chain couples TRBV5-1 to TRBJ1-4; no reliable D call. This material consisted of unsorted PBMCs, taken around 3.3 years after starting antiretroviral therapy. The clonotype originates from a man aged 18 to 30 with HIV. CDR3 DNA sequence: TGCGCCAGCAGACCCTATCCTGCAACTAATGAAAAACTGTTTTTT. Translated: CASRPYPATNEKLFF.